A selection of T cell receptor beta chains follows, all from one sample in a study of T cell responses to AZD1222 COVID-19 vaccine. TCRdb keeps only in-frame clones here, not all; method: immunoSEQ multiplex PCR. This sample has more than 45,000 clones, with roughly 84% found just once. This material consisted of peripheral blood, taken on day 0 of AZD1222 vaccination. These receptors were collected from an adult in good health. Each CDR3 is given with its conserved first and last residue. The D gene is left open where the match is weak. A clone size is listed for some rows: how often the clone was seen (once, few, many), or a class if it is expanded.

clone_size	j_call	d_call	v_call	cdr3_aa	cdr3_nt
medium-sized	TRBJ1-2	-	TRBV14	CASSQGSATSWGYTF	TGTGCCAGCAGCCAAGGTTCAGCGACATCATGGGGCTACACCTTC
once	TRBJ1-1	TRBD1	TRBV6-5	CASSDVTGARTEAFF	TGTGCCAGCAGCGATGTAACAGGGGCGCGGACTGAAGCTTTCTTT
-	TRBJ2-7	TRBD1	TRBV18	CASSQDREVDEQYF	TGTGCCAGCTCACAGGACAGGGAGGTCGACGAGCAGTACTTC
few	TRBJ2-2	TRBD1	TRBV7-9	CASSFGTANTGELFF	TGTGCCAGCAGCTTTGGGACAGCGAACACCGGGGAGCTGTTTTTT
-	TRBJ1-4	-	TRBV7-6	CASSLGGPTNEKLFF	TGTGCCAGCAGCTTAGGCGGACCAACTAATGAAAAACTGTTTTTT
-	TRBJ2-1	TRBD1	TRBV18	CASSPRDRSSYNEQFF	TGTGCCAGCTCACCCCGGGACAGGTCTTCCTACAATGAGCAGTTCTTC
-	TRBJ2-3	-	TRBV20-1	CSAREDTQYF	TGCAGTGCTAGAGAAGATACGCAGTATTTT
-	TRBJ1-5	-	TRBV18	CASSPLQGGGNQPQHF	TGTGCCAGCTCACCACTACAGGGAGGAGGCAATCAGCCCCAGCATTTT
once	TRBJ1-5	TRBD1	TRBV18	CASSQGDRVQPQHF	TGTGCCAGCTCACAAGGGGACAGGGTTCAGCCCCAGCATTTT
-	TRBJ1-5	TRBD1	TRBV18	CASSFGQGNQPQHF	TGTGCCAGCTCATTCGGACAGGGCAATCAGCCCCAGCATTTT
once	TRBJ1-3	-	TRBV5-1	CASSALGNTIYF	TGCGCCAGCAGCGCGCTAGGAAACACCATATATTTT
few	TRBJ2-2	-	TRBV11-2	CASSPTTRSYTGELFF	TGTGCCAGCAGCCCCACGACTCGATCGTACACCGGGGAGCTGTTTTTT
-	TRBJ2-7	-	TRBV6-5	CASSYSGRGTSYEQYF	TGTGCCAGCAGTTACTCGGGCAGGGGGACTTCCTACGAGCAGTACTTC
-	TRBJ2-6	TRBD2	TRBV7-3	CASSLMGRVADSGANVLTF	TGTGCCAGCAGCTTAATGGGGAGGGTCGCGGACTCTGGGGCCAACGTCCTGACTTTC
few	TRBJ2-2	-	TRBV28	CASRGGRAVNTGELFF	TGTGCCAGCAGGGGGGGACGGGCCGTGAACACCGGGGAGCTGTTTTTT
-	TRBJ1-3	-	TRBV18	CASSPAGSGNTIYF	TGTGCCAGCTCACCCGCTGGCTCTGGAAACACCATATATTTT
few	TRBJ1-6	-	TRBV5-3	CARSLVYRAGNSPLHF	TGTGCCAGAAGCTTGGTTTACAGGGCCGGGAATTCACCCCTCCACTTT
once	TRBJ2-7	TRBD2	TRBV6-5	CASSLAGDLSYEQYF	TGTGCCAGCAGTTTAGCGGGCGATCTCTCCTACGAGCAGTACTTC
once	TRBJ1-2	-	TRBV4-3	CASSPREGVFYGYTF	TGCGCCAGCAGCCCACGGGAGGGAGTATTCTATGGCTACACCTTC
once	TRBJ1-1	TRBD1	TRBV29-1	CSGTTGGNTEAFF	TGCAGCGGTACCACAGGGGGGAACACTGAAGCTTTCTTT
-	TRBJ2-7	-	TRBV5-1	CASTLARGSRDEQYF	TGCGCCAGCACCTTGGCACGGGGGTCTAGGGACGAGCAGTACTTC
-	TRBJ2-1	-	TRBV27	CASHSLFTSSYNEQFF	TGTGCCAGCCATAGCCTCTTCACGAGCTCCTACAATGAGCAGTTCTTC
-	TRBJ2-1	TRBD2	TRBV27	CASRTRTSGSNEQFF	TGTGCCAGCAGAACTAGGACTAGCGGGAGTAATGAGCAGTTCTTC
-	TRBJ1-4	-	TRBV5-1	CASSLVFSIIQRNEKLFF	TGCGCCAGCAGCTTGGTTTTTTCGATTATACAGAGAAATGAAAAACTGTTTTTT
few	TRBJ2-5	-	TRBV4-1	CASSQFRDHDMGETQYF	TGCGCCAGCAGCCAATTTCGAGACCACGACATGGGGGAGACCCAGTACTTC
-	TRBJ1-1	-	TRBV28	CASTELGGSSTSTEAFF	TGTGCCAGCACCGAATTGGGGGGGTCTTCTACGAGCACTGAAGCTTTCTTT
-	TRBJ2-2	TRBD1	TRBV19	CASSDRGLTGELFF	TGTGCCAGTAGTGACAGGGGACTCACCGGGGAGCTGTTTTTT
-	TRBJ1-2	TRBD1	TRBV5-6	CASSTTTGIGYTF	TGTGCCAGCAGCACAACGACAGGGATCGGCTACACCTTC
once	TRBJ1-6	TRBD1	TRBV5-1	CASSPGQTNNSPLHF	TGCGCCAGCAGCCCGGGACAGACTAATAATTCACCCCTCCACTTT
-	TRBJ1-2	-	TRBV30	CAWSVQGDGYTF	TGTGCCTGGAGTGTACAGGGAGATGGCTACACCTTC
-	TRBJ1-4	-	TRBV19	CASMGADVANEKLFF	TGTGCCAGTATGGGGGCGGACGTTGCTAATGAAAAACTGTTTTTT
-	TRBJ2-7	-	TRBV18	CASSPDGTGEQYF	TGTGCCAGCTCACCAGATGGAACCGGCGAGCAGTACTTC
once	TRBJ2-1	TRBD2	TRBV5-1	CASSPNGLAGLSYNEQFF	TGCGCCAGCAGCCCAAATGGACTAGCGGGGTTGTCCTACAATGAGCAGTTCTTC
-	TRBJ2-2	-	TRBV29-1	CSGRAGNTGELFF	TGCAGCGGGCGGGCAGGAAACACCGGGGAGCTGTTTTTT
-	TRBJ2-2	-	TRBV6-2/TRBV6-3	CASSYPPGQNTGELFF	TGTGCCAGCAGTTACCCTCCGGGACAGAACACCGGGGAGCTGTTTTTT
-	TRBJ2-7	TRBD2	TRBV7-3	CASSRGLAVSYEQYF	TGTGCCAGCAGCCGGGGACTAGCGGTCTCCTACGAGCAGTACTTC
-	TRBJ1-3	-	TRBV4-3	CASSQDEGVTGNTIYF	TGCGCCAGCAGCCAAGATGAGGGGGTAACAGGAAACACCATATATTTT
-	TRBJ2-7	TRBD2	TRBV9	CASSIGRESYEQYF	TGTGCCAGCAGCATCGGGCGGGAGTCCTACGAGCAGTACTTC
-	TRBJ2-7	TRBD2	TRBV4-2	CASSSRLAGSYEQYF	TGTGCCAGCAGCTCCCGACTAGCGGGCTCCTACGAGCAGTACTTC
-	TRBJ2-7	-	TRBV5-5	CASSLSTYEQYF	TGTGCCAGCAGCTTGTCCACCTACGAGCAGTACTTC
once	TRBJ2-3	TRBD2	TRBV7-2	CASSLLGGLAADTQYF	TGTGCCAGCAGCTTACTCGGAGGACTAGCGGCAGATACGCAGTATTTT
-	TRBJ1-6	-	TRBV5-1	CASRNRDRDSGALSSYNSPLHF	TGCGCCAGCAGAAACCGGGACCGCGATTCAGGGGCTCTTAGCTCCTATAATTCACCCCTCCACTTT
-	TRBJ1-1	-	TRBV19	CASSPRGLYAFF	TGTGCCAGTAGTCCCAGGGGCTTGTACGCTTTCTTT
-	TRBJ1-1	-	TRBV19	CASRTAPNTEAFF	TGTGCCAGCCGGACAGCCCCGAACACTGAAGCTTTCTTT
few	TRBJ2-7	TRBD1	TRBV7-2	CASSYRTGGYEQYF	TGTGCCAGCAGCTACAGGACAGGGGGCTACGAGCAGTACTTC
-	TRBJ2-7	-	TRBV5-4	CASSSGRREQYF	TGTGCCAGCAGCTCCGGCCGGCGGGAGCAGTACTTC
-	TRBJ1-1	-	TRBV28	CASSKLGAEAFF	TGTGCCAGCAGCAAACTAGGCGCTGAAGCTTTCTTT
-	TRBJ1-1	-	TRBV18	CASSPGGGATEAFF	TGTGCCAGCTCACCAGGAGGAGGGGCCACTGAAGCTTTCTTT
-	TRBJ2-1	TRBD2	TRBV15	CATSRDPGTIQFF	TGTGCCACCAGCAGAGATCCCGGGACTATACAGTTCTTC
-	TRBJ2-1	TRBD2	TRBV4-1	CASSQDLAGWYNEQFF	TGCGCCAGCAGCCAAGATCTAGCGGGTTGGTACAATGAGCAGTTCTTC
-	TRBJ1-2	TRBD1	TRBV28	CASRIRGRGYGYTF	TGTGCCAGCAGAATCAGGGGGCGAGGGTATGGCTACACCTTC
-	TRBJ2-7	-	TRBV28	CASSSTGLSSYEQYF	TGTGCCAGCAGTTCCACGGGACTCAGCTCCTACGAGCAGTACTTC
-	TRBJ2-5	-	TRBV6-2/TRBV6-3	CASSRVGQETQYF	TGTGCCAGTAGTAGAGTGGGACAAGAGACCCAGTACTTC
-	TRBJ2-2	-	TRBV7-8	CASSPLRTRGGELFF	TGTGCCAGCAGCCCGCTGAGGACCAGGGGCGGGGAGCTGTTTTTT
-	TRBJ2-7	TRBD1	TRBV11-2	CASRPLRQGAPYEQYF	TGTGCCAGCAGACCCCTTCGACAGGGGGCTCCCTACGAGCAGTACTTC
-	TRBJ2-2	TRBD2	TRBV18	CASSPPGRATGELFF	TGTGCCAGCTCACCCCCAGGGAGGGCCACCGGGGAGCTGTTTTTT
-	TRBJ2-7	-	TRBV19	CASRRASETREQYF	TGTGCCAGTAGACGCGCTAGCGAGACTCGGGAGCAGTACTTC
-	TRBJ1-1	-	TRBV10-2	CASSLGREAFF	TGCGCCAGCTCCCTGGGGCGCGAAGCTTTCTTT
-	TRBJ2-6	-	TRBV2	CASVPSSGANVLTF	TGTGCCAGCGTGCCCTCCTCTGGGGCCAACGTCCTGACTTTC